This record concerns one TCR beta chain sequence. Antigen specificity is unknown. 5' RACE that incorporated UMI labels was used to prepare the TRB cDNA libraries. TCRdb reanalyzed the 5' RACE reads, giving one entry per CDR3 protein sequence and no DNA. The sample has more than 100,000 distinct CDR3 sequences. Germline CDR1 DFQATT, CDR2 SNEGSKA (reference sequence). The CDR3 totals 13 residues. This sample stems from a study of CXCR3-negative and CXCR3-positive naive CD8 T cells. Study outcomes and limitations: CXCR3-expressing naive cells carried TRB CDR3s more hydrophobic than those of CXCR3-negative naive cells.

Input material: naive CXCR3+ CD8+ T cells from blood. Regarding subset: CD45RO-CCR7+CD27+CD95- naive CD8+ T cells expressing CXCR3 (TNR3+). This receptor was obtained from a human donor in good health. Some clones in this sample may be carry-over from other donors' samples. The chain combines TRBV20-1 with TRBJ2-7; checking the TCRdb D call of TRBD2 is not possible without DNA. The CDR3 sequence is CSARTSGSYEQYF.